These T cell receptor beta chains were read from a single sample in a study of CD8+CD57+ T cells in acquired aplastic anemia. Each CDR3 protein is one row after TCRdb ran MiXCR on the reads. This table holds around 250,000 distinct CDR3 sequences, 45% to 70% found once. Sequencing input: sorted CD4+, CD8+, or CD8+CD57+ T cells (not recorded which) from PBMCs. The receptors come from a human donor with severe aplastic anemia or a healthy control (not recorded which). Each CDR3 is given with its conserved first and last residue. The D gene is left open where the match is weak. Size tells how often a clone was seen (once, few, many) or the class of an expanded clone, and some rows leave it out.

d_call	v_call	clone_size	j_call	cdr3_nt	cdr3_aa
-	TRBV5-1	many	TRBJ2-3	TGCGCCAGCAGCTTGGCCGCGGGCGTTGGCACAGATACGCAGTATTTT	CASSLAAGVGTDTQYF
-	TRBV19	-	TRBJ1-6	TGTGCCAGTACTTTAGGGCCTGCTTCACCCCTCCACTTT	CASTLGPASPLHF
-	TRBV20-1	-	TRBJ1-2	TGCAGTGCTATGGACAACTATGGCTACACCTTC	CSAMDNYGYTF
-	TRBV5-1	-	TRBJ1-2	TGTGCCAGCAGCTTGTCAGGTACAATCTATGGCTACACCTTC	CASSLSGTIYGYTF
TRBD1	TRBV5-1	many	TRBJ2-7	TGCGCCAGCAGCTCCGCACCCCGGGACAGCTCCTACGAGCAGTACTTC	CASSSAPRDSSYEQYF
-	TRBV30	few	TRBJ1-5	TGTGCCTGGAGTTTAAGGGGATTGATTCTTAATAGCAATCAGCCCCAGCATTTT	CAWSLRGLILNSNQPQHF
-	TRBV7-8	many	TRBJ2-7	TGTGCCAGCAGCTTAGGGGGTCGCAACGAGCAGTACTTC	CASSLGGRNEQYF
-	TRBV10-3	once	TRBJ2-7	TGTGCCATCTCATGGGGGGTCGAGCAGTACTTC	CAISWGVEQYF
-	TRBV6-2/TRBV6-3	few	TRBJ1-1	TGTGCCAGCAGTTACTCGAAGAGGGGCGTAGCTGAAGCTTTCTTT	CASSYSKRGVAEAFF
TRBD1	TRBV19	many	TRBJ1-5	TGTGCCAGTAACCAGGGGGTCACAAATCAGCCCCAGCATTTT	CASNQGVTNQPQHF